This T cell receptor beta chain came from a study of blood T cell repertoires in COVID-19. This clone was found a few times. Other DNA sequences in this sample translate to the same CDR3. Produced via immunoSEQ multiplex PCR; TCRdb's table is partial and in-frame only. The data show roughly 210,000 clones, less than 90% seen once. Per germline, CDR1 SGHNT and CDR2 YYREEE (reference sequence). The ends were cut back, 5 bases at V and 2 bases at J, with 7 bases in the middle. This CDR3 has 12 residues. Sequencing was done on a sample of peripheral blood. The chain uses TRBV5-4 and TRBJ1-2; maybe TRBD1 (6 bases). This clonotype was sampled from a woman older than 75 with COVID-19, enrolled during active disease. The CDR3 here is CASRGQNYGYTF. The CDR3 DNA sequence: TGTGCCAGCAGAGGACAGAACTATGGCTACACCTTC.